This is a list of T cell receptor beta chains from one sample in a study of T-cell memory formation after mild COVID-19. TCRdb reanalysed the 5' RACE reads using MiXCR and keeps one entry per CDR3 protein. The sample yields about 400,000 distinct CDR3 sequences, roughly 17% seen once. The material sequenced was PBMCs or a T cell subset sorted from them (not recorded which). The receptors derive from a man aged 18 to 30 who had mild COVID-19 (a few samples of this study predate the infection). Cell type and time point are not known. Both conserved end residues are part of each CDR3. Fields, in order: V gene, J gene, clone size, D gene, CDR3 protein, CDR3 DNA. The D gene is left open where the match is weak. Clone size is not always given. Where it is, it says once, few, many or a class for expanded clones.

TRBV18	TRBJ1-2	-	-	CASSPQGQNSNYGYTF	TGTGCCAGCTCACCACAAGGGCAGAATTCTAACTATGGCTACACCTTC
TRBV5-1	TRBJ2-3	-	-	CASSPGGGYTDTQYF	TGCGCCAGCAGCCCGGGAGGGGGCTACACAGATACGCAGTATTTT
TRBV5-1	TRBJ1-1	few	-	CASSSRGGDTEAFF	TGCGCCAGCAGCTCCAGGGGTGGGGACACTGAAGCTTTCTTT
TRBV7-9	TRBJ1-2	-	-	CASRFGQNYGYTF	TGTGCCAGCAGATTTGGACAGAACTATGGCTACACCTTC
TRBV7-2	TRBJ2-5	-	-	CASSLAGNTGIGETQYF	TGTGCCAGCAGCTTAGCGGGAAATACCGGCATTGGCGAGACCCAGTACTTC
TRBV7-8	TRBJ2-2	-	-	CASSSRDGAPGELFF	TGTGCCAGCAGCTCAAGGGACGGCGCCCCGGGGGAGCTGTTTTTT
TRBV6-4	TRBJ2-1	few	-	CASSGGTVNEQFF	TGTGCCAGCAGTGGCGGGACAGTTAATGAGCAGTTCTTC
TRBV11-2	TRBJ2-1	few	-	CASSSNRGRNNEQFF	TGTGCCAGCAGCTCAAATCGGGGTCGGAACAATGAGCAGTTCTTC
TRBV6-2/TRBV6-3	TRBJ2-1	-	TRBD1	CASSYDRDRGYNEQFF	TGTGCCAGCAGTTACGACCGGGACAGGGGGTACAATGAGCAGTTCTTC
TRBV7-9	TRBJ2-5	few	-	CASNMPQGGETQYF	TGTGCCAGCAACATGCCCCAGGGTGGAGAGACCCAGTACTTC
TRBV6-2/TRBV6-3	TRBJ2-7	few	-	CASSYLGHPNSYEQYF	TGTGCCAGCAGTTACTTGGGACACCCGAACTCCTACGAGCAGTACTTC
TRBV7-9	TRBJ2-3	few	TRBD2	CASSPSGGTTSTDTQYF	TGTGCCAGCAGCCCTAGCGGGGGGACTACTAGCACAGATACGCAGTATTTT
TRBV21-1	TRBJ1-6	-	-	CASSKEGDYNSPIHF	TGTGCCAGCAGCAAAGAGGGTGACTATAATTCACCCATCCACTTT
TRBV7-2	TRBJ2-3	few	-	CASSTSSTDTQYF	TGTGCCAGCTCGACTAGTAGCACAGATACGCAGTATTTT
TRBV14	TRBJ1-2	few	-	CASSQSGTVYGYTF	TGTGCCAGCAGCCAGTCTGGGACGGTCTATGGCTACACCTTC
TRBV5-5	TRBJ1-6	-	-	CASSLLQLSPLHF	TGTGCCAGCAGCTTGCTACAGCTTTCACCCCTCCACTTT
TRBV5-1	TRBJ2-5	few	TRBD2	CASSTGLDYQETQYF	TGCGCCAGCAGCACCGGACTAGACTACCAAGAGACCCAGTACTTC
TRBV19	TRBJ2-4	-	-	CASSISEVEDIQYF	TGTGCCAGTAGTATTTCGGAGGTGGAAGACATTCAGTACTTC
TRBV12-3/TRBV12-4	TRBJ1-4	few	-	CASSLPLSRLAF	TGTGCCAGCAGTCTACCCCTTTCGCGGCTCGCTTTT
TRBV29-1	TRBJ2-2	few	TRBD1	CSYGTGNGGELFF	TGCAGTTACGGGACAGGTAACGGCGGGGAGCTGTTTTTT
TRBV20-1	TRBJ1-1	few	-	CSARIGWGQATEAFF	TGCAGTGCTAGGATCGGGTGGGGGCAGGCCACTGAAGCTTTCTTT
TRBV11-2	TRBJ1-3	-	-	CASSLGLGSGNTIYF	TGTGCCAGCAGCTTAGGGTTAGGCTCTGGAAACACCATATATTTT
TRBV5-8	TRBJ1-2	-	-	CASSPTRGGYTF	TGTGCCAGCAGCCCCACCCGGGGTGGCTACACCTTC
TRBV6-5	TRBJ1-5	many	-	CASSYRGREPQHF	TGTGCCAGCAGTTACCGGGGGCGTGAGCCCCAGCATTTT
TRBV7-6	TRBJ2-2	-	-	CASSLESDIGGELFF	TGTGCCAGCAGCTTGGAGAGTGACATTGGCGGGGAGCTGTTTTTT
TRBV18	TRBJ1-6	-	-	CASSPAERSPLHF	TGTGCCAGCTCACCAGCCGAGAGGTCACCCCTCCACTTT
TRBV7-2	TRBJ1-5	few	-	CASSLYSPRQPQHF	TGTGCCAGCAGCTTATATTCCCCCAGGCAGCCCCAGCATTTT
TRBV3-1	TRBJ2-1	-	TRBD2	CASSQSSGGRNEQFF	TGTGCCAGCAGCCAGTCGAGCGGGGGAAGGAATGAGCAGTTCTTC
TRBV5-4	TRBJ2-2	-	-	CATLGPSGTGELFF	TGTGCCACCCTCGGCCCTTCGGGCACCGGGGAGCTGTTTTTT
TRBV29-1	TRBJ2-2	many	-	CSVKDRAAGELFF	TGCAGCGTTAAGGACCGGGCAGCCGGGGAGCTGTTTTTT
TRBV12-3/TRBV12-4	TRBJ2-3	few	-	CASSRQLRGGTDTQYF	TGTGCCAGCAGTCGCCAACTCAGGGGCGGGACAGATACGCAGTATTTT
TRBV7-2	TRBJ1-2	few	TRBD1	CASSRDRVYGYTF	TGTGCCAGCAGCCGCGACAGGGTCTATGGCTACACCTTC
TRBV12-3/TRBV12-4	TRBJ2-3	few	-	CASSLFGGAGDTQYF	TGTGCCAGCAGTTTATTCGGGGGCGCTGGAGATACGCAGTATTTT
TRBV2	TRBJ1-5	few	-	CASTTVGNQPQHF	TGTGCCAGCACCACGGTGGGGAATCAGCCCCAGCATTTT
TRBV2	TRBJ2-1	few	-	CASSEWDNEQFF	TGTGCCAGCAGTGAATGGGACAATGAGCAGTTCTTC
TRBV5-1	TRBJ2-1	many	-	CASSLNEPRGQFF	TGCGCCAGCAGCTTAAATGAGCCTCGGGGGCAGTTCTTC
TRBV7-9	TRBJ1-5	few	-	CASSYTGVNQPQHF	TGTGCCAGCAGCTATACAGGTGTCAATCAGCCCCAGCATTTT
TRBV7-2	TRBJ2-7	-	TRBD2	CASSPRPGTISYEQYF	TGTGCCAGCAGCCCCCGCCCCGGGACTATCTCCTACGAGCAGTACTTC
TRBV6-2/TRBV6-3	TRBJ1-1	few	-	CASSYISGEWDTEAFF	TGTGCCAGCAGTTACATTTCAGGGGAATGGGACACTGAAGCTTTCTTT
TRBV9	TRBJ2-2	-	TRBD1	CASSVGLGGMEELFF	TGTGCCAGCAGCGTAGGCCTAGGGGGCATGGAGGAGCTGTTTTTT
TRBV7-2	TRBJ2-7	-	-	CASSLIERYEQYF	TGTGCCAGCAGCTTGATCGAGCGATATGAGCAGTACTTC
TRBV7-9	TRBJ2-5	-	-	CASSLKSGTQYF	TGTGCCAGCAGCTTAAAATCGGGGACCCAGTACTTC
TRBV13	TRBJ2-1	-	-	CASSWIRDGHNEQFF	TGTGCCAGCAGCTGGATCCGGGACGGACACAATGAGCAGTTCTTC
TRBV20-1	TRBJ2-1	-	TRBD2	CSARVSSGGSSYNEQFF	TGCAGTGCTAGAGTTTCAAGCGGGGGGAGCTCCTACAATGAGCAGTTCTTC
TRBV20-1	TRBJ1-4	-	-	CSARFLNNEKLFF	TGCAGTGCTAGGTTCCTGAACAATGAAAAACTGTTTTTT
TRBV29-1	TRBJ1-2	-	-	CSVENSYGYTF	TGCAGCGTTGAAAACAGCTATGGCTACACCTTC
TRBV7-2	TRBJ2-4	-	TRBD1	CASTPGQGAKNIQYF	TGTGCCAGCACCCCCGGACAGGGCGCCAAAAACATTCAGTACTTC
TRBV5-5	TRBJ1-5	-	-	CASSPLPGNQPQHF	TGTGCCAGCAGCCCCCTACCGGGGAATCAGCCCCAGCATTTT
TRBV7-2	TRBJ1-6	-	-	CAIRAGSYNSPLHF	TGTGCCATAAGAGCGGGCTCCTATAATTCACCCCTCCACTTT
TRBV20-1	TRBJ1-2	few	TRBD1	CSASVRQGAYGYTF	TGCAGTGCCTCGGTCCGACAGGGGGCCTATGGCTACACCTTC
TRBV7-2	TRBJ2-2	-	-	CASSSDGNTGEMFF	TGTGCCAGCAGCTCGGACGGGAACACCGGGGAGATGTTTTTT
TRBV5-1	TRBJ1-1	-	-	CASSLGQCITEAFF	TGCGCCAGCAGCTTGGGACAGTGCATCACTGAAGCTTTCTTT
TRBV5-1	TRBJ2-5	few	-	CASSYQGIQETQYF	TGCGCCAGCAGCTATCAGGGGATCCAAGAGACCCAGTACTTC
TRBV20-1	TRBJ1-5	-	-	CSARDRVRPFMEPKHF	TGCAGTGCTAGAGATCGGGTGCGGCCGTTCATGGAGCCCAAGCATTTT
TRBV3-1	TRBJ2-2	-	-	CASSQRERKSNTGELFF	TGTGCCAGCAGCCAAAGGGAGCGGAAGAGTAACACCGGGGAGCTGTTTTTT